Described below is a single T cell receptor (beta chain) sequence and its context. Its antigen is currently unknown. The data were taken from a study of T cell responses to AZD1222 COVID-19 vaccine. Across the study: Second-dose recipients at about 4 or about 12 weeks were treated as one pooled group.

Data came from immunoSEQ multiplex PCR; TCRdb stores just in-frame clones and leaves some out. The table shows 110,000 to 150,000 clones, with more than 80% occurring only once. General observations from the study: After the peak T cell response, and only then, were repertoires sampled. Baseline testing showed seropositivity in only six AZD1222 recipients. Clonal diversity may have been underestimated in mostly white British donors.

The ends were cut back, 0 bases at V and 7 bases at J, with 11 bases in the middle. The V gene's germline CDR1 is SGHDT and CDR2 YYEEEE. The CDR3 is 14 amino acids. The genes are TRBV5-6 and TRBJ1-5, with D possibly TRBD1 on 5 matching bases. The receptor was derived from an adult in good health. Sequenced material: peripheral blood, taken on day 0 of AZD1222 vaccination. CDR3 loop: CASSLGPGGQPQHF. In nucleotides, the CDR3 is TGTGCCAGCAGCTTGGGCCCGGGGGGGCAGCCCCAGCATTTT.